What follows are 28 T cell receptor beta chains derived from one specimen sequenced in a study of T cell repertoires in cytomegalovirus infection (dated 2019 in TCRdb). Per the publication, the treatment or condition label means: in vitro stimulation with specific CMV peptide epitopes to enrich CMV-specific T cells. What these receptors recognize is not known. For sequencing, an Illumina HiSeq 1500 was employed. Clones were called with MiXCR by TCRdb after fastp trimmed the public reads at Q25, and only in-frame beta chains were retained. Each CDR3 protein appears once, grouped with its most common genes and DNA. For this sample the table gives about 890,000 distinct CDR3 sequences, of which about a third were detected only once. The ten largest clones capture about 14% of the sample. The starting material was cultured CD8+ T cells from PBMCs, obtained from culture after CMV antigen stimulation. The receptors were sampled from a human donor in good health (CMV status not recorded). Some clones in this sample may be carry-over from other donors' samples.

The chain joins TRBV10-3 to TRBJ1-5; 8 bases line up with TRBD1. Per the germline V gene, CDR1 is ENHRY and CDR2 is SYGVKD. The CDR3 runs 15 residues. With V trimmed by 3 bases and J by 4 bases, 5 bases remained unmatched. The CDR3 DNA is TGTGCCATCAGTGATCGTACAGGGGGTAATCAGCCCCAGCATTTT. Translated: CAISDRTGGNQPQHF.

V is TRBV27 and J is TRBJ1-2; 7 positions match TRBD1. The V segment lost 3 bases and the J segment 3 bases; nucleotides outside the gene matches: 7. The CDR3 spans 15 residues. Germline assignment: CDR1 MNHEY and CDR2 SMNVEV (reference sequence). The CDR3 region has the DNA TGTGCCAGCAGTTTGTCGGGACAGAAGTACTATGGCTACACCTTC. Its protein is CASSLSGQKYYGYTF.

The rearrangement links TRBV28 to TRBJ2-1; 13 nucleotides agree with TRBD2. CDR1 and CDR2 (germline): MDHEN, SYDVKM. The CDR3 runs 18 residues. V trimming: 7 bases; J trimming: 2 bases; junction bases outside the gene matches: 11. This CDR3 reads CASNPRGLAGITYNEQFF. The CDR3 DNA reads as TGTGCCAGCAACCCACGGGGACTAGCGGGAATTACCTACAATGAGCAGTTCTTC.

The chain uses TRBV6-5 and TRBJ2-1; D remains unclear. V dropped 0 bases and J dropped 0 bases, with 9 bases sitting between them. CDR1 is MNHEY and CDR2 is SVGAGI in the germline V gene. CDR3 length: 16 residues. Here the CDR3 reads CASSYSANGSYNEQFF. The CDR3 nucleotides read TGTGCCAGCAGTTACTCGGCCAATGGCTCCTACAATGAGCAGTTCTTC.

The V gene is TRBV5-6, the J gene TRBJ1-1; D ambiguous. The CDR3 spans 16 residues. Germline loops: CDR1 SGHDT, CDR2 YYEEEE. V lost 0 bases, J lost 0 bases, and 12 bases lay in between. In nucleotides, the CDR3 is TGTGCCAGCAGCTTGGAGGGAGACCTCATGAACACTGAAGCTTTCTTT. It encodes CASSLEGDLMNTEAFF.

For the CDR3, the DNA is TGTGCCACCGGATATAACACTGAAGCTTTCTTT. Its translation: CATGYNTEAFF. The rearrangement joins TRBV10-3 to TRBJ1-1; D call uncertain. V shed 10 bases and J shed 2 bases, with 8 bases lying between them. The CDR3 is 11 amino acids. Germline V gene data show CDR1 as ENHRY and CDR2 as SYGVKD.

This chain links TRBV7-6 with TRBJ1-2; tentatively, D is TRBD1 (6 bases). The V and J ends lost 5 bases and 5 bases respectively, with 15 bases between them. Germline V gene data show CDR1 as SGHVS and CDR2 as FNYEAQ. CDR3 length: 14 amino acids. DNA for the CDR3: TGTGCCAGCAGCCCGAGGACAGCCGAGTATGGCTACACCTTC. The encoded protein is CASSPRTAEYGYTF.

CDR3: CASSQPSGGPDNEQFF. The CDR3 nucleotides read TGCGCCAGCAGCCAACCTAGCGGGGGGCCGGACAATGAGCAGTTCTTC. The gene calls are TRBV4-1 and TRBJ2-1; 11 nucleotides line up with TRBD2. The CDR3 covers 16 residues. V lost 2 bases to trimming and J lost 5 bases; unmatched junction nucleotides: 5. The germline CDR1 and CDR2 sequences are MGHRA and YSYEKL.

In its sample, this clonotype was seen many times. CDR3 coding DNA: TGTGCCAGCAGTTTAAGATCAAATAGGGAAAAACTGTTTTTT. Translating gives CASSLRSNREKLFF. V and J are TRBV28 and TRBJ1-4; the D is unclear. Germline lookup yields CDR1 MDHEN and CDR2 SYDVKM. Trimming stripped 2 bases from V and 8 bases from J, with 12 bases between. The CDR3 runs to 14 residues.

The chain couples TRBV10-3 to TRBJ1-2; a weak D match, TRBD1 (5 bases). The V end was cut by 8 bases, the J end by 8 bases, with 18 bases between. The CDR3 runs 13 residues. The V gene's germline CDR1 is ENHRY and CDR2 SYGVKD. CDR3 in DNA: TGTGCCATCCCGGACATAGGATCGCGGGGCTACACCTTC. It encodes CAIPDIGSRGYTF.

This clonotype was observed at least ten times. The V gene is TRBV7-9, the J gene TRBJ1-2; D ambiguous. V gave up 3 bases and J gave up 0 bases, with 2 bases separating them. Germline CDR1 and CDR2: SEHNR and FQNEAQ (reference sequence). The CDR3 has 12 amino acids. The CDR3: CASSLPNYGYTF. The CDR3 DNA is TGTGCCAGCAGCTTGCCTAACTATGGCTACACCTTC.

The chain uses TRBV2 and TRBJ2-1, with D maybe TRBD2 (7 bases). In germline, CDR1 is SNHLY, CDR2 FYNNEI. The CDR3 contains 14 residues. Trimming cost V 8 bases and J 15 bases, with 26 bases left between them. In DNA, the CDR3 is TGTGCCAGCGGGGGGGGCCGACAAATCATAATGCTGTTCTTC. Its translation is CASGGGRQIIMLFF.

Many counts were recorded for this clonotype. The chain combines TRBV7-2 with TRBJ1-2; a weak D match, TRBD1 (5 bases). V gave up 2 bases and J gave up 1 base, with 14 bases separating them. Germline V gene sequence: CDR1 SGHTA, CDR2 FQGNSA. There are 16 residues in the CDR3. The CDR3 loop is CASSLSGPTSNYGYTF. CDR3 DNA: TGTGCCAGCAGCTTATCGGGGCCCACAAGTAACTATGGCTACACCTTC.

About this clonotype itself: One junction end does not reproduce the germline sequence, and a read error may be involved. This sequence joins TRBV11-2 and TRBJ1-5; TRBD1 agrees at 10 bases. Germline V gene sequence: CDR1 SGHAT, CDR2 FQNNGV. The CDR3 consists of 22 residues. The CDR3 spells CVSSTLSGRDRGPLNSNQPQHF. The CDR3 DNA follows: TGTGTCAGCAGCACTCTCTCTGGCCGGGACAGGGGACCCCTTAATAGCAATCAGCCCCAGCATTTT.

The CDR3 reads CASSLTETAWGGAFF. As DNA, the CDR3 is TGTGCCAGCAGTTTAACCGAGACAGCCTGGGGGGGAGCTTTCTTT. The rearrangement uses TRBV28 and TRBJ1-1; possibly TRBD1 for D (5 bases). The CDR3 spans 15 residues. Trimming cost V 2 bases and J 10 bases, with 20 bases left between them. The germline V gene encodes CDR1 MDHEN and CDR2 SYDVKM.

The chain employs TRBV19 and TRBJ2-3, with D uncertain. The CDR3 extends over 18 amino acids. In germline, CDR1 is LNHDA, CDR2 SQIVND (reference sequence). Trimming pared 5 bases from V and 2 bases from J, leaving 23 bases between. The CDR3 is CASSPRFGSPLYTDTQYF. The CDR3 DNA follows: TGTGCCAGTAGTCCTCGCTTCGGTAGCCCACTATACACAGATACGCAGTATTTT.

This clonotype has a handful of counts. The J gene is TRBJ2-1, the V gene TRBV29-1; TRBD1 matches at 8 bases. The CDR3 extends over 16 amino acids. The V segment lost 5 bases and the J segment 0 bases; nucleotides outside the gene matches: 9. Germline V gene sequence: CDR1 SQVTM, CDR2 ANQGSEA. The CDR3 sequence: CSVHTRGLGSYNEQFF. CDR3 nucleotide sequence: TGCAGCGTTCATACCAGGGGGCTAGGCTCCTACAATGAGCAGTTCTTC.

The V gene is TRBV11-3, the J gene TRBJ2-1; D is uncertain. This CDR3 is built from 12 residues. Trimming removed 4 bases from V and 8 bases from J, with 9 bases in between. CDR1 SGHNT and CDR2 YENEEA come from the germline V gene. The CDR3 sequence: CASSSANDEQFF. The CDR3 DNA reads TGTGCCAGCAGCTCAGCGAACGATGAGCAGTTCTTC. Combining the CDR3 with reference TRBV11-3 and TRBJ2-1 gives the whole variable domain EAGVVQSPRYKIIEKKQPVAFWCNPISGHNTLYWYLQNLGQGPELLIRYENEEAVDDSQLPKDRFSAERLKGVDSTLKIQPAELGDSAVYLCASSSANDEQFFGPGTRLTVL.

This sequence joins TRBV7-9 and TRBJ2-6, with TRBD1 as a possible D gene (5 bases). Germline V gene lookup returns CDR1 SEHNR and CDR2 FQNEAQ (reference sequence). Trimming cost V 5 bases and J 0 bases, with 26 bases left between them. The length of the CDR3 is 21 residues. The CDR3 here is CASSPVGRGLALSSGANVLTF. Here the CDR3 DNA reads TGTGCCAGCAGCCCAGTGGGGCGTGGGTTAGCTCTTAGCTCTGGGGCCAACGTCCTGACTTTC.

This clonotype showed up just a few times. The rearrangement uses TRBV7-9 and TRBJ2-5; 9 positions agree with TRBD2. Germline V gene data show CDR1 as SEHNR and CDR2 as FQNEAQ (reference sequence). Germline trimming cut 5 bases from V and 5 bases from J; bases unmatched to any gene: 9. The CDR3 is 15 amino acids. The CDR3 DNA sequence: TGTGCCAGCAGCGCCGGGACTAGCCACGGGGAGACCCAGTACTTC. It translates to CASSAGTSHGETQYF.

This clonotype has just one count. Compared with germline, one end of the junction differs, possibly owing to a read error. The chain uses TRBV18 and TRBJ2-7; the D gene could be TRBD1 or TRBD2 (5 bases each). Per the germline V gene, CDR1 is KGHSH and CDR2 is LQKENI. There are 13 residues in the CDR3. Here the CDR3 DNA reads TGTGCCAGCTCACCGGGGGTCTCCCACGAGCAGTACTTC. This sequence encodes CASSPGVSHEQYF.

This clonotype has a handful of counts. The rearrangement links TRBV12-5 to TRBJ1-1; D ambiguous. V gave up 8 bases and J gave up 1 base, with 11 bases separating them. The CDR3 contains 13 residues. The germline gives CDR1 LGHNT, CDR2 FRNRAP. The CDR3 sequence: CASSWNTNTEAFF. The CDR3 region has the DNA TGTGCTAGTAGTTGGAACACGAACACTGAAGCTTTCTTT.

This clonotype was seen repeatedly, ten times or more. This chain uses TRBV12-3 or TRBV12-4 with TRBJ1-2; D perhaps matches TRBD1 (5 bases). V shed 4 bases and J shed 8 bases, with 11 bases lying between them. The CDR3 is 12 residues long. The CDR3: CASSSRGGGYTF. The CDR3 bases are TGTGCCAGCAGTTCTCGGGGGGGGGGCTACACCTTC.

This clonotype was found many times. The chain joins TRBV7-2 to TRBJ2-2; 11 nucleotides align to TRBD2. Germline CDR1 is SGHTA and CDR2 is FQGNSA. This CDR3 region has 16 residues. Losses at the gene ends were 5 bases for V and 3 bases for J; bases not matched to a gene: 5. The CDR3 DNA reads as TGTGCCAGCAGCGCTACTAGCGGGGGATACACCGGGGAGCTGTTTTTT. Amino acid sequence: CASSATSGGYTGELFF.

This clonotype has more than one count but fewer than ten. The chain is built from TRBV7-9 and TRBJ2-1; TRBD1 aligns across 9 bases. CDR3 length: 15 residues. The V and J ends lost 4 bases and 8 bases, in that order; junction bases with no gene match: 9. CDR1 is SEHNR, CDR2 FQNEAQ, per germline (reference sequence). The CDR3 DNA is TGTGCCAGCAGCTCGGCCGGGACAGGGTTGTATGAGCAGTTCTTC. Its protein is CASSSAGTGLYEQFF.

In the case of this clonotype: Relative to the germline gene, one junction end is altered; a read error may explain this. This sequence joins TRBV6-5 and TRBJ2-1; 8 nucleotides agree with TRBD2. CDR3 length: 16 amino acids. The germline CDR1 and CDR2 sequences are MNHEY and SVGAGI. The CDR3 loop is CASSPEAGALLNGQFF. In DNA form, the CDR3 reads TGTGCCAGCAGTCCGGAAGCGGGGGCCCTACTTAATGGGCAGTTCTTC.

This clonotype appeared a few times. The rearrangement uses TRBV7-3 and TRBJ2-1; D is uncertain. Looked up from germline, CDR1 is SGHTA and CDR2 is FQGTGA. Trimming shortened V by 0 bases and J by 8 bases, and 17 bases separated the two germline ends. CDR3 length: 16 amino acids. The DNA of the CDR3 is TGTGCCAGCAGCTTAACGTATCTCCGGGCCCTCGATGAGCAGTTCTTC. Translating it yields CASSLTYLRALDEQFF.

The V gene is TRBV2, the J gene TRBJ2-7; the D gene is possibly TRBD1 (6 bases). The V end lost 10 bases, the J end lost 4 bases, and 14 bases lay between the germline ends. The CDR3 is made up of 12 amino acids. Germline-derived CDR1 and CDR2 are SNHLY and FYNNEI. CDR3 sequence reads: CATRQAIYEQYF. CDR3 sequence (DNA): TGTGCCACCAGACAGGCGATTTACGAGCAGTACTTC.